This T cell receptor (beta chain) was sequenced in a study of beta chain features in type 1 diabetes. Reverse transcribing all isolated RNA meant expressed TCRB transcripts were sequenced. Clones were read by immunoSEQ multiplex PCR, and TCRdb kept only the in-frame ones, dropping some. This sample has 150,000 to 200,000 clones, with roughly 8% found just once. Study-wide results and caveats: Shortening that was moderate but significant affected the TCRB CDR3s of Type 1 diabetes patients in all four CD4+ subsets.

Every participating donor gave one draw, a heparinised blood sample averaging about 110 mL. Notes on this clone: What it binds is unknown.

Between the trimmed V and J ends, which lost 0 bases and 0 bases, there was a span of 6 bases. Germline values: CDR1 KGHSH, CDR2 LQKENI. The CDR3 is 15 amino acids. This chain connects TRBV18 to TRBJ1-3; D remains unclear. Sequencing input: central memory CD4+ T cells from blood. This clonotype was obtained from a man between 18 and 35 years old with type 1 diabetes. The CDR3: CASSPPGSSGNTIYF. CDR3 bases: TGTGCCAGCTCACCACCCGGGAGCTCTGGAAACACCATATATTTT.